The 21 T cell receptor beta chains in this list originate from one sample, sequenced in a study of Graves' ophthalmopathy and Graves' hyperthyroidism. TCR beta CDR3 regions were amplified from RNA transcripts. Amplification began with first-round RT-PCR using HTBI primers, then second-round multiplex PCR was performed. MiXCR, applied by TCRdb to the multiplex PCR reads, yields one record per CDR3 protein. Here the sample spans a few hundred thousand distinct CDR3 sequences, roughly 16% being singletons. The sequencing input was peripheral blood. These receptors were obtained from an adult man with Graves' ophthalmopathy.

This clonotype was seen repeatedly, ten times or more. The chain links TRBV11-2 to TRBJ2-7; 7 nucleotides match TRBD2. This CDR3 comprises 17 residues. Germline values: CDR1 SGHAT, CDR2 FQNNGV. V was clipped by 5 bases and J by 6 bases; unmatched bases: 19. The CDR3 here is CASSAERAGGSQREQYF. Here the CDR3 DNA reads TGTGCCAGCAGCGCCGAACGGGCTGGCGGGAGTCAGCGCGAGCAGTACTTC.

The sample holds many counts of this clonotype. The rearrangement links TRBV19 to TRBJ2-2, with a tentative D call TRBD1 (6 bases). Per germline, CDR1 LNHDA and CDR2 SQIVND (reference sequence). The V end lost 8 bases, the J end lost 0 bases, and 10 bases lay between the germline ends. The CDR3 extends over 14 amino acids. The CDR3 DNA reads as TGTGCCAGTTCCGGGACAACGAACACCGGGGAGCTGTTTTTT. It yields the protein CASSGTTNTGELFF.

The sample holds many counts of this clonotype. The J gene is TRBJ2-7, the V gene TRBV11-2, with D maybe TRBD2 (7 bases). Trimming removed 1 base at V and 1 base at J, with 11 bases between. CDR1 is SGHAT and CDR2 is FQNNGV in the germline V gene. This CDR3 is built from 15 residues. The chain's CDR3 is CASSLGGGGSYEQYF. The CDR3 nucleotides are TGTGCCAGCAGCTTAGGGGGGGGCGGTTCCTACGAGCAGTACTTC. The entire variable domain, with the rest obtained from reference TRBV11-2 and TRBJ2-7, is as follows: EAGVAQSPRYKIIEKRQSVAFWCNPISGHATLYWYQQILGQGPKLLIQFQNNGVVDDSQLPKDRFSAERLKGVDSTLKIQPAKLEDSAVYLCASSLGGGGSYEQYFGPGTRLTVT.

The chain combines TRBV6-1 with TRBJ2-7; 9 bases align to TRBD1. Germline V gene data show CDR1 as MNHNS and CDR2 as SASEGT. Trimming at V came to 6 bases and at J to 5 bases, leaving 5 bases not matched to a gene. This CDR3 is 13 amino acids long. The CDR3 loop reads CASSGTGIHEQYF. DNA of the CDR3: TGTGCCAGCAGCGGGACAGGGATCCACGAGCAGTACTTC.

The CDR3 is CASSQGTGAETQYF. The CDR3 region has the DNA TGCGCCAGCAGCCAAGGTACAGGGGCGGAGACCCAGTACTTC. This chain joins TRBV4-1 and TRBJ2-5; 7 bases are shared with TRBD1. This CDR3 is built from 14 residues. V shed 1 base, J shed 5 bases, and the junction held 4 bases outside the gene matches. The germline CDR1 and CDR2 sequences are MGHRA and YSYEKL.

Comments on this clonotype: Given the absence of the conserved phenylalanine or tryptophan at the CDR3 end, a read error is likely. The chain has TRBV6-1 and TRBJ2-7; 7 nucleotides align to TRBD1. This CDR3 has 16 residues. The V gene end was trimmed by 6 bases and the J gene end by 0 bases; junction bases not matched to a gene: 11. The germline gives CDR1 MNHNS, CDR2 SASEGT. CDR3 nucleotide sequence: TGTGCCAGCAGAACGAGAAGTGGACAGGTCTCCTACGAGCAGTACCTC. As protein: CASRTRSGQVSYEQYL.

This clonotype appeared many times. The chain employs TRBV2 and TRBJ2-7, with TRBD2 identical over 12 bases. CDR3 length equals 15 residues. The trim removed 6 bases at V and 4 bases at J, leaving 7 bases unmatched. Germline assignment: CDR1 SNHLY and CDR2 FYNNEI. In DNA form, the CDR3 reads TGTGCCAGCAGGAGACTAGCGGGAGAACAGTACGAGCAGTACTTC. This gives the protein CASRRLAGEQYEQYF.

The gene calls are TRBV6-1 and TRBJ2-7; 8 bases agree with TRBD1. Trimming cost V 6 bases and J 6 bases; bases outside gene matches: 10. Germline V lookup: CDR1 MNHNS, CDR2 SASEGT. CDR3 size: 14 residues. The CDR3 nucleotides read TGTGCCAGCAGCATTGACAGGGGCGGACGCGAGCAGTACTTC. This translates into CASSIDRGGREQYF.

This clonotype has ten or more counts. The chain recombines TRBV18 with TRBJ1-2; no clear D. Germline V gives CDR1 KGHSH, CDR2 LQKENI. V lost 3 bases and J 6 bases, leaving 8 bases between the germline ends. CDR3 size: 12 residues. The DNA of the CDR3 is TGTGCCAGCTCACCGACACAACATGGCTACACCTTC. Its protein product is CASSPTQHGYTF. Looking up the rest from reference TRBV18 and TRBJ1-2 gives the full variable domain: NAGVMQNPRHLVRRRGQEARLRCSPMKGHSHVYWYRQLPEEGLKFMVYLQKENIIDESGMPKERFSAEFPKEGPSILRIQQVVRGDSAAYFCASSPTQHGYTFGSGTRLTVV.

Remarks on this clonotype: Mismatch with germline at one junction end may stem from a read error. The chain carries TRBV29-1 and TRBJ2-7; no definite D call. Germline assignment: CDR1 SQVTM and CDR2 ANQGSEA. This CDR3 is built from 11 residues. The CDR3: CSVSTYYEQCF. The CDR3 coding sequence is TGCAGCGTTTCGACATACTACGAGCAGTGCTTC.

In its sample, this clonotype was seen many times. V usage is TRBV27 and J usage is TRBJ1-1, with 9 positions matching TRBD1. CDR3 size: 15 residues. The V and J ends lost 5 bases and 7 bases, in that order; junction bases with no gene match: 11. The germline V gene has CDR1 MNHEY and CDR2 SMNVEV (reference sequence). This chain's CDR3 is CASSTLTGGADEAFF. The CDR3, as DNA: TGTGCCAGCAGTACCCTAACAGGGGGCGCAGATGAAGCTTTCTTT.

In its sample, this clonotype was seen many times. The rearrangement joins TRBV12-3 or TRBV12-4 to TRBJ1-6; 8 bases fit TRBD1. V was pared by 5 bases and J by 9 bases, with 9 bases of the junction left unmatched. The CDR3 contains 15 residues. The CDR3 reads CASSPPGRGLSPLHF. The CDR3 DNA follows: TGTGCCAGCAGTCCCCCAGGCAGGGGGCTTTCACCCCTCCACTTT.

There are many counts of this clonotype. The chain has TRBV12-3 or TRBV12-4 and TRBJ2-5; D ambiguous. Trimming cost V 3 bases and J 7 bases, with 6 bases left between them. CDR3 length equals 11 residues. CDR3 bases: TGTGCCAGCAGTTTTTTTGGGACCCAGTACTTC. It encodes CASSFFGTQYF.

This clonotype was seen many times. CDR3 bases: TGTGCCAGTAGTATCAGGGGACAGCCCCAGCATTTT. Encoded protein: CASSIRGQPQHF. The chain carries TRBV19 and TRBJ1-5, with D tentatively TRBD1 (6 bases). This CDR3 contains 12 residues. Trimming cost V 3 bases and J 7 bases, with 7 bases left between them. CDR1 and CDR2 from the germline V gene are LNHDA and SQIVND (reference sequence).

V is TRBV12-3 or TRBV12-4 and J is TRBJ1-5; D unresolved. The CDR3 spans 14 residues. V shed 0 bases and J shed 6 bases, with 9 bases lying between them. CDR3 region: CASSLAGKGQPQHF. The CDR3 region has the DNA TGTGCCAGCAGTTTAGCAGGGAAAGGTCAGCCCCAGCATTTT.

The chain is built from TRBV27 and TRBJ2-7; tentatively, D is TRBD2 (5 bases). The length of the CDR3 is 14 residues. Germline lookup yields CDR1 MNHEY and CDR2 SMNVEV (reference sequence). V was pared by 5 bases and J by 4 bases, with 15 bases between. The CDR3 sequence: CASSLKDWGYEQYF. The DNA for the CDR3 is TGTGCCAGCAGTCTCAAGGACTGGGGATACGAGCAGTACTTC.

This clonotype was seen at least ten times. This chain links TRBV14 with TRBJ2-7, with TRBD1 identical over 7 bases. With V trimmed by 6 bases and J by 3 bases, 17 bases remained unmatched. The CDR3 runs to 17 residues. Germline V CDR1 and CDR2: SGHDN, FVKESK. CDR3 bases: TGTGCCAGCAGTCTGAGCGCCGGGACAGCGATGAGCTACGAGCAGTACTTC. Protein: CASSLSAGTAMSYEQYF.

The sample holds a few counts of this clonotype. The rearrangement uses TRBV28 and TRBJ1-2; no reliable D call. The CDR3 extends over 14 amino acids. CDR1 and CDR2 (germline): MDHEN, SYDVKM. V lost 5 bases, J lost 0 bases, and 10 bases lay in between. CDR3 sequence (DNA): TGTGCCAGCAGTCCCGGGAATGCTAACTATGGCTACACCTTC. It specifies CASSPGNANYGYTF.

This clonotype has at least ten counts. The rearrangement joins TRBV6-1 to TRBJ2-7; D possibly corresponds to TRBD2 (5 bases). The length of the CDR3 is 13 residues. Trimming took 6 bases from V and 7 from J, leaving 16 bases between them. The V gene's germline CDR1 is MNHNS and CDR2 SASEGT. This chain's CDR3 is CASSQTEGFEQYF. The CDR3 DNA reads as TGTGCCAGCAGCCAAACAGAGGGCTTTGAGCAGTACTTC.

This clonotype was counted many times. V usage is TRBV7-2 and J usage is TRBJ2-2; 7 nucleotides match TRBD2. Looked up from germline, CDR1 is SGHTA and CDR2 is FQGNSA. The CDR3 runs 16 residues. J was trimmed by 4 bases and V by 5 bases; bases with no gene match: 10. The CDR3 here is CASSQNRDYGTGELFF. CDR3 nucleotide sequence: TGTGCCAGCAGCCAAAACCGGGACTACGGCACCGGGGAGCTGTTTTTT.

V and J are TRBV6-5 and TRBJ2-5; a possible D gene is TRBD2 (6 bases). Germline V gene data show CDR1 as MNHEY and CDR2 as SVGAGI. This CDR3 has 14 residues. Trimming removed 2 bases from V and 5 bases from J, with 12 bases in between. This chain's CDR3 is CASSYMGGAETQYF. CDR3 sequence (DNA): TGTGCCAGCAGTTACATGGGGGGTGCGGAGACCCAGTACTTC.